This T cell receptor (beta chain) was sequenced during a study of Ad26.COV2.S vaccination and SARS-CoV-2 variants. The overall study: Donor participated within the Ad26.COV2.S arm of the COV1001 trial. Intramuscular Ad26.COV2.S doses were given once or twice, 56 days apart.

Documented treatment: 19 received Ad26.COV2.S at low or high dose, single or two shots; a few received placebo; per-sample allocation not given. Vaccine and placebo recipients were sampled on day 63 after the first injection. Adults aged 18-55 years in Boston included the donor. An Ad26 vector was used to express Wuhan-strain SARS-CoV-2 spike as the vaccine. The data were produced by immunoSEQ multiplex PCR, yet TCRdb's version contains in-frame clones alone and is incomplete. The sample has 350,000 to 450,000 clones, around four fifths seen once. This receptor was taken from a person aged 18-60 years who received the Ad26.COV2.S COVID-19 vaccine or a placebo. The sample in question was peripheral blood, obtained in a trial of Ad26.COV2.S vaccine versus placebo.

The CDR3 DNA is TGTGCCAGCAGTTCCAGGGTGGTGGATGGCTACACCTTC. Translated, it gives CASSSRVVDGYTF. V usage is TRBV6-2 or TRBV6-3 and J usage is TRBJ1-2; a weak D match, TRBD1 (5 bases). CDR3 length: 13 amino acids. The V end was cut by 4 bases, the J end by 6 bases, with 12 bases between. Germline loops: CDR1 MNHEY, CDR2 SVGEGT.